The following is a T cell receptor (beta chain) sequence with its context. Source study methods: The authors estimated nucleated cell counts from reference gene primer amplification. Some clones are missing from TCRdb's copy, which holds only in-frame ones; the method was immunoSEQ multiplex PCR. That table gives V, J and clone size, and the DNA gave D and trimming. Among over 300,000 clones listed, around 92% were seen once. This record belongs to a study of blood T cell repertoires in COVID-19. Looked up from germline, CDR1 is LGHNA and CDR2 is YSLEER. This CDR3 has 18 residues. Trimming cost V 2 bases and J 0 bases, with 16 bases left between them.

Sequencing was done on a sample of peripheral blood. V is TRBV4-3 and J is TRBJ1-4, with D possibly matching TRBD1 (5 bases). This TCR was recovered from a man aged 40-55 years with acute or convalescent COVID-19. The chain's CDR3 is CASSQWAGTDATNEKLFF. The CDR3 DNA sequence: TGCGCCAGCAGCCAATGGGCGGGGACGGATGCAACTAATGAAAAACTGTTTTTT.